A single sample is the source of the 21 T cell receptor beta chains below, sequenced in a study of blood T cell repertoires in COVID-19. Here immunoSEQ multiplex PCR was the method, and the copy in TCRdb shows in-frame clones only, minus some. The sample includes some 83,000 clones, around 84% of them seen just once. Source material: peripheral blood. The receptors here all came from a man aged 45-65 years with acute or convalescent COVID-19.

This clone has just one count. The chain combines TRBV7-9 with TRBJ2-7, with 8 bases fitting TRBD2. This CDR3 has 16 residues. Per the germline V gene, CDR1 is SEHNR and CDR2 is FQNEAQ (reference sequence). V lost 4 bases, J lost 0 bases, and 8 bases stayed unmatched. CDR3 DNA: TGTGCCAGCAGCTCTATGACTAGCGTGAGCTCCTACGAGCAGTACTTC. This encodes CASSSMTSVSSYEQYF.

This clone has just a few counts. The chain recombines TRBV5-1 with TRBJ1-2; D remains ambiguous. Trimming shortened V by 0 bases and J by 6 bases, and 9 bases separated the two germline ends. Per the germline V gene, CDR1 is SGHRS and CDR2 is YFSETQ. This CDR3 has 13 residues. CDR3 loop: CASSLDGLNGYTF. The CDR3 DNA follows: TGCGCCAGCAGCTTGGACGGACTGAATGGCTACACCTTC.

The chain is built from TRBV19 and TRBJ1-6; D possibly corresponds to TRBD1 (6 bases). Germline V lookup: CDR1 LNHDA, CDR2 SQIVND (reference sequence). Trimming stripped 3 bases from V and 2 bases from J, with 8 bases between. The length of the CDR3 is 15 residues. The CDR3 loop is CASSISGAYNSPLHF. The CDR3 DNA reads as TGTGCCAGTAGTATTTCAGGGGCCTATAATTCACCCCTCCACTTT.

J is TRBJ2-7 and V is TRBV27; TRBD1 matches at 12 bases. V dropped 6 bases and J dropped 6; count of bases not matched to a gene: 9. CDR1 and CDR2 from the germline V gene are MNHEY and SMNVEV (reference sequence). The CDR3 covers 15 residues. CDR3 amino acids: CASRPAGTGGGEQYF. The DNA of the CDR3 is TGTGCCAGCAGGCCCGCCGGGACAGGGGGCGGCGAGCAGTACTTC.

This clone has more than one count but fewer than ten. The chain links TRBV5-4 to TRBJ1-2; TRBD1 matches 9 bases. After removal of 4 bases from V and 6 bases from J, the junction contained 4 bases not matched to a gene. CDR1 and CDR2 from the germline V gene are SGHNT and YYREEE (reference sequence). The CDR3 is 13 residues long. The DNA of the CDR3 is TGTGCCAGCAGCGACTGGACAGGGGATGGCTACACCTTC. It specifies CASSDWTGDGYTF.

The chain has TRBV30 and TRBJ2-2; D not certain. The CDR3 sequence is 12 residues long. Trimming removed 0 bases from V and 13 bases from J, with 12 bases in between. CDR1 and CDR2 (germline): GTSNPN, SVGIG (reference sequence). CDR3 sequence reads: CAWSVTGYGLFF. The CDR3 DNA reads as TGTGCCTGGAGTGTAACCGGGTACGGGCTGTTTTTT.

The V call is TRBV2, the J call TRBJ2-4; tentatively, D is TRBD1 (6 bases). The CDR3 totals 14 residues. Germline CDR1 is SNHLY and CDR2 is FYNNEI. With 6 bases removed from V and 4 bases from J, the gap between germline ends came to 13 bases. The CDR3 here is CASRDGQLKNIQYF. The CDR3 DNA sequence: TGTGCCAGCAGAGACGGACAGTTGAAAAACATTCAGTACTTC.

V usage is TRBV6-2 or TRBV6-3 and J usage is TRBJ1-2; D remains ambiguous. Germline V lookup: CDR1 MNHEY, CDR2 SVGEGT. The CDR3 has 13 residues. The V end was cut by 0 bases, the J end by 4 bases, with 6 bases between. The CDR3 bases are TGTGCCAGCAGTTACTCAAGCGCCTATGGCTACACCTTC. Its protein product is CASSYSSAYGYTF.

The rearrangement links TRBV3-1 (or the pseudogene TRBV3-2) to TRBJ2-7; 10 bases are shared with TRBD2. The CDR3 is 13 residues long. Germline CDR1 reads LGHDT; CDR2 reads YNNKEL (reference sequence). V was pared by 5 bases and J by 6 bases, with 4 bases of the junction left unmatched. The CDR3 nucleotides are TGTGCCAGCAGCTTCCCTAGCGGGAGCGAGCAGTACTTC. Residues: CASSFPSGSEQYF.

This clone appeared a single time. V and J are TRBV9 and TRBJ2-3; 9 bases match TRBD2. The CDR3 length is 15 residues. Germline loops: CDR1 SGDLS, CDR2 YYNGEE. J was trimmed by 6 bases and V by 6 bases; bases with no gene match: 11. The CDR3 nucleotides read TGTGCCAGCACCCTGGCTAGCGGGAAAGGCGATACGCAGTATTTT. This codes for CASTLASGKGDTQYF.

The chain links TRBV4-3 to TRBJ2-3; D is ambiguous. CDR3 length: 17 residues. Germline CDR1 LGHNA, CDR2 YSLEER. V was shortened by 1 base and J by 0 bases, with 14 bases between the two germline ends. For the CDR3, the DNA is TGCGCCAGCAGCCAAGTCGCGACAACCACCAGCACAGATACGCAGTATTTT. As protein: CASSQVATTTSTDTQYF.

This sequence joins TRBV2 and TRBJ1-5; 10 bases map to TRBD1. This CDR3 region has 14 residues. CDR1 is SNHLY, CDR2 FYNNEI, per germline. J was trimmed by 4 bases and V by 8 bases; bases with no gene match: 5. The CDR3 DNA is TGTGCCAGCTCGGGACAGGGGCGTAATCAGCCCCAGCATTTT. It codes for CASSGQGRNQPQHF.

The V gene is TRBV5-5, the J gene TRBJ2-7, with unresolved D. Trimming removed 1 base at V and 2 bases at J, with 10 bases between. The length of the CDR3 is 14 residues. Germline lookup yields CDR1 SGHKS and CDR2 YYEKEE (reference sequence). Written as DNA, the CDR3 is TGTGCCAGCAGCTTGACATCCCCCACCTACGAGCAGTACTTC. The encoded protein is CASSLTSPTYEQYF. Based on the CDR3 plus reference TRBV5-5 and TRBJ2-7, the full variable domain is DAGVTQSPTHLIKTRGQQVTLRCSPISGHKSVSWYQQVLGQGPQFIFQYYEKEERGRGNFPDRFSARQFPNYSSELNVNALLLGDSALYLCASSLTSPTYEQYFGPGTRLTVT.

The chain is built from TRBV11-3 and TRBJ2-7; tentatively, D is TRBD2 (5 bases). Germline values: CDR1 SGHNT, CDR2 YENEEA. The ends were cut back, 2 bases at V and 2 bases at J, with 16 bases in the middle. This CDR3 comprises 16 residues. In DNA form, the CDR3 reads TGTGCCAGCAGCTTACAACTAGGTTCCGGTGCCTACGAGCAGTACTTC. It is translated as CASSLQLGSGAYEQYF.

This clone was counted once. The CDR3 loop is CASSGGQGDTIYF. Written as DNA, the CDR3 is TGTGCCAGCAGTGGGGGACAGGGAGACACCATATATTTT. This chain links TRBV28 with TRBJ1-3, with TRBD1 matching over 9 bases. This CDR3 comprises 13 residues. Per germline, CDR1 MDHEN and CDR2 SYDVKM. The ends lost 5 bases at V and 8 bases at J; junction bases unmatched: 4.

V gene TRBV30 combines with J gene TRBJ1-2, with D perhaps TRBD1 (5 bases). In germline, CDR1 is GTSNPN, CDR2 SVGIG (reference sequence). V lost 4 bases to trimming and J lost 4 bases, with 13 bases between them. The CDR3 loop spans 13 amino acids. CDR3 sequence (DNA): TGTGCCTGGATGGGGGGATACGGCTATGGCTACACCTTC. Translated: CAWMGGYGYGYTF.

This chain uses TRBV4-1 with TRBJ2-7, with D unresolved. Per the germline V gene, CDR1 is MGHRA and CDR2 is YSYEKL. This CDR3 region has 17 residues. V shed 0 bases and J shed 7 bases, with 22 bases lying between them. The CDR3 DNA reads as TGCGCCAGCAGCCAAGATCCGAAGCGCATAATCGAAAGGGAGCAGTACTTC. It translates to CASSQDPKRIIEREQYF.

The rearrangement links TRBV7-2 to TRBJ2-2; tentative D call: TRBD1 (5 bases). The CDR3 runs to 15 residues. V lost 3 bases and J lost 0, with 8 bases in between. Germline values: CDR1 SGHTA, CDR2 FQGNSA. CDR3 amino acids: CASSFDSPNTGELFF. The CDR3 DNA reads TGTGCCAGCAGCTTCGACAGCCCGAACACCGGGGAGCTGTTTTTT.

The V and J genes are TRBV19 and TRBJ1-2, with D tentatively TRBD1 (6 bases). CDR3 size: 15 residues. V was pared by 0 bases and J by 2 bases, with 10 bases between. The germline V gene encodes CDR1 LNHDA and CDR2 SQIVND (reference sequence). CDR3 sequence (DNA): TGTGCCAGTAGTATAGACACAGGGTTAAACTATGGCTACACCTTC. Residues: CASSIDTGLNYGYTF.

The V and J genes are TRBV9 and TRBJ2-1; D gene ambiguous. V dropped 0 bases and J dropped 5 bases, with 12 bases sitting between them. CDR1 and CDR2 from the germline V gene are SGDLS and YYNGEE. The CDR3 contains 15 residues. The CDR3 nucleotides are TGTGCCAGCAGCGTAGAGGCTAGAGAAAACAATGAGCAGTTCTTC. Translation gives CASSVEARENNEQFF.

The CDR3 sequence: CASSLPQNYGYTF. In nucleotides, the CDR3 is TGTGCCAGCAGTTTACCCCAGAACTATGGCTACACCTTC. This rearrangement joins TRBV28 to TRBJ1-2; the D is unclear. The V end was cut by 2 bases, the J end by 2 bases, with 6 bases between. The CDR3 runs to 13 residues. Germline CDR1 MDHEN, CDR2 SYDVKM.